The 17 T cell receptor beta chains in this list originate from one sample, sequenced in a study of cytomegalovirus exposure and HLA in healthy donors. Primers included in the PCR were 60 Vbeta and 13 Jbeta primers. The data were produced by immunoSEQ multiplex PCR, yet TCRdb's version contains in-frame clones alone and is incomplete. Its clone listing holds approximately 58,000 clones. Sequences were obtained from PBMCs. The receptors originated from a woman in her forties or fifties in good health and CMV-seropositive.

V is TRBV4-2 and J is TRBJ1-5; TRBD1 matches 7 bases. V trimming: 3 bases; J trimming: 0 bases; junction bases outside the gene matches: 8. Germline loops: CDR1 LGHNA, CDR2 YNFKEQ. This CDR3 spans 17 amino acids. The CDR3 protein is CASSQGATGSSNQPQHF. In DNA, the CDR3 is TGTGCCAGCAGCCAGGGGGCGACAGGGTCTAGCAATCAGCCCCAGCATTTT.

This chain uses TRBV19 with TRBJ2-6, with D possibly being TRBD1 (5 bases). This CDR3 has 15 amino acids. Trimming shortened V by 3 bases and J by 1 base, and 7 bases separated the two germline ends. The germline CDR1 and CDR2 sequences are LNHDA and SQIVND (reference sequence). The CDR3 region has the DNA TGTGCCAGTAGTATCAGGGTGTCTGGGGCCAACGTCCTGACTTTC. Its protein is CASSIRVSGANVLTF.

V usage is TRBV27 and J usage is TRBJ2-5; a weak D match, TRBD1 (6 bases). V lost 2 bases to trimming and J lost 5 bases, with 6 bases between them. The CDR3 consists of 12 residues. Germline values: CDR1 MNHEY, CDR2 SMNVEV (reference sequence). As DNA, the CDR3 is TGTGCCAGCAGTTTACAGGGGGAGACCCAGTACTTC. This sequence encodes CASSLQGETQYF.

For the CDR3, the DNA is TGTGCCAGTAGTATTCTCAAAAGCAGGGAGCAGTACTTC. Its translation is CASSILKSREQYF. The rearrangement joins TRBV19 to TRBJ2-7, with D unclear. From germline, CDR1 is LNHDA and CDR2 SQIVND (reference sequence). V lost 3 bases and J lost 7, with 13 bases in between. The CDR3 runs 13 residues.

J is TRBJ2-1 and V is TRBV30, with D hard to call. Trimming removed 4 bases at V and 5 bases at J, with 6 bases between. The V gene's germline CDR1 is GTSNPN and CDR2 SVGIG (reference sequence). This CDR3 region has 11 residues. The CDR3 here is CAWNFDNEQFF. In nucleotides, the CDR3 is TGTGCCTGGAACTTCGACAATGAGCAGTTCTTC.

The J gene is TRBJ2-7, the V gene TRBV15; 9 positions agree with TRBD1. From germline, CDR1 is LNHNV and CDR2 YYDKDF (reference sequence). V was pared by 5 bases and J by 7 bases, with 6 bases of the junction left unmatched. CDR3 length: 13 residues. CDR3 sequence reads: CATSHRGLREQYF. Here the CDR3 DNA reads TGTGCCACCAGCCACAGGGGGCTGAGGGAGCAGTACTTC.

The J gene is TRBJ2-3, the V gene TRBV2, with D tentatively TRBD2 (5 bases). V was trimmed by 3 bases and J by 4 bases, leaving 11 bases between them. Per the germline V gene, CDR1 is SNHLY and CDR2 is FYNNEI. This CDR3 spans 14 amino acids. For the CDR3, the DNA is TGTGCCAGCAGTGACGACCAGAGGGCAGATACGCAGTATTTT. Protein sequence: CASSDDQRADTQYF.

The chain recombines TRBV30 with TRBJ2-2; possible D gene TRBD2, 6 bases. V was shortened by 6 bases and J by 5 bases, with 16 bases between the two germline ends. Germline V gene lookup returns CDR1 GTSNPN and CDR2 SVGIG (reference sequence). The CDR3 is 14 residues long. The CDR3 DNA is TGTGCCTGCCTCCGGAGGGGAGGAACCGGGGAGCTGTTTTTT. It specifies CACLRRGGTGELFF.

CDR3 loop: CASTEGPAGYGYTF. As DNA, the CDR3 is TGTGCCAGCACGGAGGGCCCTGCAGGCTATGGCTACACCTTC. V gene TRBV6-1 combines with J gene TRBJ1-2, with D unclear. Germline V CDR1 and CDR2: MNHNS, SASEGT. This CDR3 has 14 amino acids. The germline V and J ends were trimmed by 7 bases and 4 bases, with 16 bases remaining between them.

The chain has TRBV5-1 and TRBJ2-5; 8 nucleotides match TRBD2. This CDR3 is built from 16 residues. Germline V gene lookup returns CDR1 SGHRS and CDR2 YFSETQ. Trimming removed 1 base from V and 5 bases from J; junction bases left unmatched: 10. CDR3 DNA: TGCGCCAGCAGCTTGAGTCACGGGGGGGCGGTGGAGACCCAGTACTTC. Protein: CASSLSHGGAVETQYF.

This rearrangement joins TRBV7-9 to TRBJ1-4; 8 bases are a match to TRBD1. CDR1 and CDR2 from the germline V gene are SEHNR and FQNEAQ (reference sequence). Trimming removed 5 bases from V and 8 bases from J; junction bases left unmatched: 7. CDR3 length: 14 residues. The CDR3: CASSPGQGIEKLFF. CDR3 DNA: TGTGCCAGCAGCCCCGGACAGGGAATCGAAAAACTGTTTTTT.

The rearrangement uses TRBV30 and TRBJ2-7; D might be TRBD1 (6 bases). Germline values: CDR1 GTSNPN, CDR2 SVGIG (reference sequence). Trimming took 5 bases from V and 5 from J, leaving 19 bases between them. This CDR3 is 14 amino acids long. The DNA of the CDR3 is TGTGCCTGGGGGGACGCAGGGGTAAGGAACGAGCAGTACTTC. Residues: CAWGDAGVRNEQYF.

This chain connects TRBV5-1 to TRBJ1-3; 7 bases agree with TRBD1. V lost 2 bases and J lost 5; bases outside the gene matches: 7. Germline-derived CDR1 and CDR2 are SGHRS and YFSETQ. The CDR3 sequence is 15 residues long. In DNA form, the CDR3 reads TGCGCCAGCAGCTTCGGGTGGGACAGCAGAAACACCATATATTTT. Its translation: CASSFGWDSRNTIYF.

The rearrangement joins TRBV18 to TRBJ1-1, with 8 positions matching TRBD1. The V gene end was trimmed by 6 bases and the J gene end by 2 bases; junction bases not matched to a gene: 5. CDR1 KGHSH and CDR2 LQKENI come from the germline V gene. The CDR3 consists of 14 residues. The DNA for the CDR3 is TGTGCCAGCTCGTTTGGACAGGGAAACACTGAAGCTTTCTTT. This translates into CASSFGQGNTEAFF.

CDR3 bases: TGTGCCAGCAGCTTGGTGCGGATCGGATCCTCTGAAGCTTTCTTT. It codes for CASSLVRIGSSEAFF. The genes are TRBV5-8 and TRBJ1-1; D remains unclear. The CDR3 is 15 amino acids. Looked up from germline, CDR1 is SGHTS and CDR2 is YDEGEE. V was clipped by 0 bases and J by 6 bases, with 15 bases between them. The full variable domain, in which reference TRBV5-8 and TRBJ1-1 provide the parts outside the CDR3, is EAGVTQSPTHLIKTRGQQATLRCSPISGHTSVYWYQQALGLGLQFLLWYDEGEERNRGNFPPRFSGRQFPNYSSELNVNALELEDSALYLCASSLVRIGSSEAFFGQGTRLTVV.

The gene calls are TRBV19 and TRBJ2-4, with D possibly TRBD1 on 5 matching bases. The germline V gene has CDR1 LNHDA and CDR2 SQIVND (reference sequence). The V and J ends lost 3 bases and 9 bases respectively, with 15 bases between them. CDR3 size: 14 residues. CDR3 DNA sequence: TGTGCCAGTAGTATGGGGCAGGGTTTCGCCATTCAGTACTTC. Protein sequence: CASSMGQGFAIQYF. Variable domain in full (rest from reference TRBV19 and TRBJ2-4): DGGITQSPKYLFRKEGQNVTLSCEQNLNHDAMYWYRQDPGQGLRLIYYSQIVNDFQKGDIAEGYSVSREKKESFPLTVTSAQKNPTAFYLCASSMGQGFAIQYFGAGTRLSVL.

The gene calls are TRBV5-1 and TRBJ2-7, with 11 positions matching TRBD1. The germline V gene has CDR1 SGHRS and CDR2 YFSETQ. The junction had 10 bases not matched to a gene; V was cut back by 4 bases and J by 7 bases. The CDR3 totals 15 residues. In DNA, the CDR3 is TGCGCCAGCAGCCGGGGACAGGGGGACCTACGTGAGCAGTACTTC. Translated, it gives CASSRGQGDLREQYF.